The 19 T cell receptor beta chains in this list originate from one sample, sequenced in a study of a mutant IDH1 vaccine in newly diagnosed glioma. The antigens these receptors bind are not known. The time point is: week 23, last vaccination. It was 300 ug of mutant IDH1 20-mer peptide that made up each vaccine dose, given with topical imiquimod. Clones were read by immunoSEQ multiplex PCR, and TCRdb kept only the in-frame ones, dropping some. The sample contains roughly 52,000 clones, about four fifths of which appear only once. The sequences come from PBMCs, collected from a glioma patient whose treatment included an IDH1 peptide vaccine. The origin of the receptors is a man aged 40-55 years with glioma.

This clone was seen a few times. The chain's CDR3 is CSATRASLQYF. Here the CDR3 DNA reads TGCAGTGCAACGAGGGCATCTCTGCAGTACTTC. This rearrangement joins TRBV20-1 to TRBJ2-7; perhaps TRBD2 as D (5 bases). With 6 bases removed from V and 9 bases from J, the gap between germline ends came to 15 bases. The CDR3 runs 11 residues. Germline-derived CDR1 and CDR2 are DFQATT and SNEGSKA (reference sequence).

V usage is TRBV6-5 and J usage is TRBJ2-7; D is ambiguous. CDR1 MNHEY and CDR2 SVGAGI come from the germline V gene. The CDR3 contains 15 residues. Trimming pared 2 bases from V and 4 bases from J, leaving 15 bases between. DNA for the CDR3: TGTGCCAGCAGTTACATGGGGATAGTGGGATACGAGCAGTACTTC. Protein: CASSYMGIVGYEQYF.

This clone was observed a few times. The rearrangement links TRBV7-9 to TRBJ1-1; D not resolved. The CDR3 spans 16 residues. V was pared by 1 base and J by 0 bases, with 12 bases between. The germline gives CDR1 SEHNR, CDR2 FQNEAQ (reference sequence). This CDR3 reads CASSLGAGEMNTEAFF. CDR3 nucleotides: TGTGCCAGCAGCTTAGGGGCAGGCGAGATGAACACTGAAGCTTTCTTT.

V is TRBV6-4 and J is TRBJ2-2; D call uncertain. The V and J ends lost 1 base and 6 bases respectively, with 6 bases between them. The CDR3 runs to 13 residues. The germline V gene encodes CDR1 MRHNA and CDR2 SNTAGT. The CDR3 sequence is CASSDFFPGELFF. The CDR3, as DNA: TGTGCCAGCAGTGACTTTTTCCCCGGGGAGCTGTTTTTT.

The chain recombines TRBV5-1 with TRBJ2-7; D possibly corresponds to TRBD2 (5 bases). Trimming removed 0 bases from V and 3 bases from J, with 13 bases in between. Germline V gives CDR1 SGHRS, CDR2 YFSETQ. The length of the CDR3 is 15 residues. The CDR3 loop is CASSLEVGVYYEQYF. CDR3 DNA: TGCGCCAGCAGCTTGGAAGTCGGGGTCTACTACGAGCAGTACTTC.

This clone was observed a single time. The chain's CDR3 is CASSLVFYEQYF. DNA for the CDR3: TGTGCCAGCAGCTTAGTCTTCTACGAGCAGTACTTC. This rearrangement joins TRBV7-2 to TRBJ2-7; D remains ambiguous. Looked up from germline, CDR1 is SGHTA and CDR2 is FQGNSA. V lost 1 base and J lost 3, with 4 bases in between. CDR3 length equals 12 residues.

The rearrangement joins TRBV5-1 to TRBJ2-4; no reliable D call. Germline lookup yields CDR1 SGHRS and CDR2 YFSETQ. The CDR3 is made up of 14 amino acids. V was clipped by 1 base and J by 2 bases, with 7 bases between them. For the CDR3, the DNA is TGCGCCAGCAGCTTGTTGGGTTCCAAAAACATTCAGTACTTC. It codes for CASSLLGSKNIQYF.

This clone appeared a few times. The CDR3 DNA is TGTGCCAGCACCCAGAGGGAGAACTATGGCTACACCTTC. Its protein is CASTQRENYGYTF. The chain carries TRBV6-5 and TRBJ1-2, with no clear D. The CDR3 is 13 amino acids. V gave up 7 bases and J gave up 2 bases, with 11 bases separating them. Germline assignment: CDR1 MNHEY and CDR2 SVGAGI.

Note on this clone: Other DNA variants within this sample encode the same CDR3. The chain combines TRBV18 with TRBJ1-4; D unclear. Germline V gives CDR1 KGHSH, CDR2 LQKENI. The CDR3 has 13 residues. Between the trimmed V and J ends, which lost 3 bases and 4 bases, there was a span of 6 bases. CDR3 sequence: CASSPGLNEKLFF. The CDR3 nucleotides read TGTGCCAGCTCACCGGGCCTTAATGAAAAACTGTTTTTT.

This chain links TRBV7-9 with TRBJ1-5; D not resolved. CDR3 size: 13 residues. V dropped 1 base and J dropped 6 bases, with 7 bases sitting between them. Germline CDR1 SEHNR, CDR2 FQNEAQ (reference sequence). Here the CDR3 reads CASSLGQVQPQHF. The CDR3 region has the DNA TGTGCCAGCAGCTTAGGGCAAGTTCAGCCCCAGCATTTT.

The chain's CDR3 is CASFRAGRRTTEAFF. As DNA, the CDR3 is TGCGCCAGTTTCCGAGCGGGACGGCGAACGACTGAAGCTTTCTTT. The chain uses TRBV10-2 and TRBJ1-1; possible D gene TRBD1, 5 bases. V lost 9 bases and J lost 5, with 22 bases in between. From germline, CDR1 is WSHSY and CDR2 SAAADI. The CDR3 has 15 residues.

The rearrangement joins TRBV6-5 to TRBJ1-2; no clear D. The CDR3 has 12 amino acids. V lost 6 bases, J lost 4 bases, and 9 bases lay in between. Germline V CDR1 and CDR2: MNHEY, SVGAGI. CDR3 coding DNA: TGTGCCAGCAGCGGAAATTTCTATGGCTACACCTTC. Translating it yields CASSGNFYGYTF.

In this sample, this clone turned up a few times. The rearrangement uses TRBV2 and TRBJ2-3; D unclear. The V end was cut by 4 bases, the J end by 2 bases, with 7 bases between. CDR3 size: 13 residues. From germline, CDR1 is SNHLY and CDR2 FYNNEI. CDR3 coding DNA: TGTGCCAGCAGTGTAGGCTACACAGATACGCAGTATTTT. Translated, it gives CASSVGYTDTQYF.

J is TRBJ2-2 and V is TRBV5-1, with TRBD1 identical over 7 bases. Germline CDR1 SGHRS, CDR2 YFSETQ. V was pared by 2 bases and J by 6 bases, with 7 bases of the junction left unmatched. The CDR3 runs 15 residues. In nucleotides, the CDR3 is TGCGCCAGCAGCTTCATGTTGACAGGGCCCGGGGAGCTGTTTTTT. This codes for CASSFMLTGPGELFF.

The CDR3 here is CAWSAEGIGGEKLFF. DNA of the CDR3: TGTGCCTGGAGTGCCGAGGGTATAGGCGGTGAAAAACTGTTTTTT. This chain joins TRBV30 and TRBJ1-4; D unresolved. The CDR3 is 15 residues long. The V end was cut by 1 base, the J end by 7 bases, with 16 bases between. In germline, CDR1 is GTSNPN, CDR2 SVGIG (reference sequence).

The chain couples TRBV5-5 to TRBJ1-6; D is ambiguous. This CDR3 is built from 14 residues. Per germline, CDR1 SGHKS and CDR2 YYEKEE (reference sequence). V lost 2 bases and J 9 bases, leaving 12 bases between the germline ends. DNA for the CDR3: TGTGCCAGCAGCTTTCGCCAGTCAATTTCACCCCTCCACTTT. Its translation is CASSFRQSISPLHF.

The rearrangement joins TRBV4-1 to TRBJ2-3; TRBD2 agrees at 9 bases. CDR3 length equals 15 residues. Germline CDR1 reads MGHRA; CDR2 reads YSYEKL. Trimming at V came to 4 bases and at J to 6 bases, leaving 8 bases not matched to a gene. CDR3 DNA sequence: TGCGCCAGCAGCCGCCGGGGCGGGGGGGAGGATACGCAGTATTTT. It translates to CASSRRGGGEDTQYF.

This chain joins TRBV4-1 and TRBJ2-1; TRBD1 matches 8 bases. This CDR3 is built from 16 residues. Germline V gene data show CDR1 as MGHRA and CDR2 as YSYEKL. The V segment lost 4 bases and the J segment 9 bases; nucleotides outside the gene matches: 14. CDR3 nucleotides: TGCGCCAGCAGCCCAGGACAGGGAACAACCAATTCTGAGCAGTTCTTC. Its protein product is CASSPGQGTTNSEQFF.

CDR3 sequence: CASSLRGDVRGGEQYF. The DNA of the CDR3 is TGTGCCAGCAGCCTGCGCGGGGACGTCCGAGGGGGCGAGCAGTACTTC. This chain joins TRBV9 and TRBJ2-7, with D tentatively TRBD1 or TRBD2 (6 bases each). Between the trimmed V and J ends, which lost 4 bases and 6 bases, there was a span of 23 bases. Germline CDR1 reads SGDLS; CDR2 reads YYNGEE. The CDR3 runs 16 residues.